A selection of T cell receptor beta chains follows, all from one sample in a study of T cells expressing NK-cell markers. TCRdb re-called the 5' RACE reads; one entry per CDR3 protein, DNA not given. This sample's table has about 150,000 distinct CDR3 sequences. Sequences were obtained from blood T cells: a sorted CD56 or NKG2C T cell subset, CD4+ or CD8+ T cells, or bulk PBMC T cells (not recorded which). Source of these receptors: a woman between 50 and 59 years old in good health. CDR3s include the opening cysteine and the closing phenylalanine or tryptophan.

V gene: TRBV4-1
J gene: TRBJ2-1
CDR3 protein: CASSDRQGAYNEQFF

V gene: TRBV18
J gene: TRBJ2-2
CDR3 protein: CASSPPEGVTGELFF

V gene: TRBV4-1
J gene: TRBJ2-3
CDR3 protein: CASSQSVTGSDTQYF

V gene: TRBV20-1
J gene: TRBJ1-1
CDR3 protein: CSARGLDSMNTEAFF

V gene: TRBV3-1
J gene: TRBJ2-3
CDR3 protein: CASSRKLASLTDTQYF

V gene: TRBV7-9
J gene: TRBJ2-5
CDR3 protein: CASSLAGTEEQETQYF

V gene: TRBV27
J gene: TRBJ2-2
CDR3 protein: CASSSDVNTGELFF

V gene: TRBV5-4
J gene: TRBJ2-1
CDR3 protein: CASSGTGTGKLNEQFF

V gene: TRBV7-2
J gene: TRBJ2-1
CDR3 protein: CATPGTGVYNEQFF

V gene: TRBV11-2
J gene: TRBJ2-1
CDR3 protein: CASSFTVGLAGVFDEQFF

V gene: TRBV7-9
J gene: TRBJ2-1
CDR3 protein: CASSHQRGGDNEQFF

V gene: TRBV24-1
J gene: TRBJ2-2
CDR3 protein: CATSDTGEYTGELFF

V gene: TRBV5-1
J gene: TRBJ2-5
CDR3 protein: CASSLAEVAANQETQYF

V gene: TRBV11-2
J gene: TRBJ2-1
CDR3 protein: CASSFMASGSTYNEQFF

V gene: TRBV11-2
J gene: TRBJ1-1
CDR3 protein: CASSQTPNTEAFF

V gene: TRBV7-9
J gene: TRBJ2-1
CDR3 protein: CASSGTSRDRATWGQQFF

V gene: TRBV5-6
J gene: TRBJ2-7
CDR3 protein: CASLSRESPYEQYF

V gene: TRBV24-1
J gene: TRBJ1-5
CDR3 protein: CATSDLPHQPQHF

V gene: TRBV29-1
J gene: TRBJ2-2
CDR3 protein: CSVHLAGGVAGELFF

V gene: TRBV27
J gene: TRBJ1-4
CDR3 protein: CASSPDAEGATNEKLFF

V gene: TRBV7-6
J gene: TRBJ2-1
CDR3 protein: CATGLEIHNEQFF

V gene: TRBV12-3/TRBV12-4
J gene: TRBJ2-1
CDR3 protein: CASSLYGGLADNNEQFF

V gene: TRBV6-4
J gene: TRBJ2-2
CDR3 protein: CASNDGLAGGELFF

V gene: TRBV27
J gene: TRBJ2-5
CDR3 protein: CASSLFQTSVETQYF

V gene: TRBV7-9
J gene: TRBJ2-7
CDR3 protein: CASSGPGQQYEQYF

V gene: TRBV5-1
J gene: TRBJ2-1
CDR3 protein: CASSLAEVGDEQFF

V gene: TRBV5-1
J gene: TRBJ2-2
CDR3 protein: CASSPGQGGTGELFF

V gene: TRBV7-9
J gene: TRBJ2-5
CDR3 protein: CASSLEGKDQYF

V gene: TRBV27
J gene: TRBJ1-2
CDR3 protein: CASSLGPADGYTF

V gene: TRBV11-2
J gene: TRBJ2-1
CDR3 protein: CASSSPGTVNNEQFF

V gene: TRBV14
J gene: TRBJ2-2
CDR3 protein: CASSQDPWTTGELFF

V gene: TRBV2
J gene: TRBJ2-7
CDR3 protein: CASSEEPSGSLEQYF

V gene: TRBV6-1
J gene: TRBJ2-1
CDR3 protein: CASRPLMENEQFF

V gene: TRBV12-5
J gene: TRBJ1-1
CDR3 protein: CASGRGGTEAFF

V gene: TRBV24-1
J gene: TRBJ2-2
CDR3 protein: CATSDFTGKAGRNTGELFF

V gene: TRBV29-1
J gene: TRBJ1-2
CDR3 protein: CSAQEGPYGYTF

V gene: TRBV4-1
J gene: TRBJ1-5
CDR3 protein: CASSQVGKDSANQPQHF

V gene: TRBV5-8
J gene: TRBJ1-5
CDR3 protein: CASHAGGPQHF

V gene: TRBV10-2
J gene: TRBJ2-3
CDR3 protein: CASSEGLAGIGTQYF

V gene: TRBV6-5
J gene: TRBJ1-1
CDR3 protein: CASSYSVQGASTEAFF

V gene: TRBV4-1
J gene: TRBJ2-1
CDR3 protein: CASSHPGGDEQFF

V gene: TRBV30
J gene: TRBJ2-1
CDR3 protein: CAWWRGAEQFF

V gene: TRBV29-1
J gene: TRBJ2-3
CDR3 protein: CSVEDAVWLSTDTQYF